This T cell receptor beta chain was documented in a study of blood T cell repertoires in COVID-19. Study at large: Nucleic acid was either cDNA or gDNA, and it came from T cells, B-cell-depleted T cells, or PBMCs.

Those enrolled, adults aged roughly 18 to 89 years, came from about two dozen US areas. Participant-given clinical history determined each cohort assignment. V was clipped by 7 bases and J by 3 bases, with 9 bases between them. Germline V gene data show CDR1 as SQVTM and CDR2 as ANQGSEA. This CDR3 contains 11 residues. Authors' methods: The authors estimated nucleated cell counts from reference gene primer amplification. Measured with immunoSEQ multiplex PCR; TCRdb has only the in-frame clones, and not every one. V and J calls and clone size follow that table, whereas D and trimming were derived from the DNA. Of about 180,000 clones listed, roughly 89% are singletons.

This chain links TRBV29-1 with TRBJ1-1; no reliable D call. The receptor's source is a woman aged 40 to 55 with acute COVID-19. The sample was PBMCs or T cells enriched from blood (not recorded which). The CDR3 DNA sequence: TGCAGCGGAACTTCCCACACTGAAGCTTTCTTT. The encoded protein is CSGTSHTEAFF.